The 22 T cell receptor beta chains given below trace back to one sample, sequenced in a study of blood T cell repertoires in COVID-19. TCRdb's table, derived via immunoSEQ multiplex PCR, lists solely in-frame clones and lacks some. The repertoire holds under 200,000 clones, with 70% to 90% as singletons. Sequenced sample: peripheral blood. Every receptor here comes from a woman aged 60-75 years with COVID-19, enrolled during active disease.

This chain connects TRBV19 to TRBJ2-1, with a tentative D call TRBD2 (6 bases). The germline CDR1 and CDR2 sequences are LNHDA and SQIVND (reference sequence). V was trimmed by 1 base and J by 6 bases, leaving 19 bases between them. CDR3 size: 17 residues. Here the CDR3 reads CASSIGGVRDGVNEQFF. The DNA of the CDR3 is TGTGCCAGTAGTATAGGCGGGGTGCGGGATGGGGTCAATGAGCAGTTCTTC.

The rearrangement uses TRBV19 and TRBJ2-1; 7 bases match TRBD2. This CDR3 has 17 residues. J gave up 0 bases and V 9 bases, and 14 bases lay outside the gene matches. Germline lookup yields CDR1 LNHDA and CDR2 SQIVND (reference sequence). CDR3 protein: CASNQLGGISSYNEQFF. In DNA form, the CDR3 reads TGTGCCAGCAACCAATTGGGGGGGATAAGCTCCTACAATGAGCAGTTCTTC.

This sequence joins TRBV12-1 and TRBJ2-1; the table calls TRBD2, which could not be checked here. TRBV12-1 is described as a pseudogene. There are 11 residues in the CDR3. The CDR3, as DNA: TGTGCCAGCCTGGCGGGGAATGAGCAGTTCTTC. Protein product: CASLAGNEQFF.

The V call is TRBV19, the J call TRBJ1-2; D is undetermined. V gave up 5 bases and J gave up 5 bases, with 15 bases separating them. Germline V gene sequence: CDR1 LNHDA, CDR2 SQIVND (reference sequence). The CDR3 is 14 amino acids. The CDR3 DNA sequence: TGTGCCAGTAGTGTCGCGGGGAAATATTATGGCTACACCTTC. It yields the protein CASSVAGKYYGYTF. Complete variable domain (other parts from reference TRBV19 and TRBJ1-2): DGGITQSPKYLFRKEGQNVTLSCEQNLNHDAMYWYRQDPGQGLRLIYYSQIVNDFQKGDIAEGYSVSREKKESFPLTVTSAQKNPTAFYLCASSVAGKYYGYTFGSGTRLTVV.

The genes are TRBV3-1 (or the pseudogene TRBV3-2) and TRBJ2-3; D ambiguous. This CDR3 comprises 14 residues. Germline CDR1 reads LGHDT; CDR2 reads YNNKEL (reference sequence). Trimming removed 1 base from V and 0 bases from J, with 5 bases in between. As DNA, the CDR3 is TGTGCCAGCAGCCAAGGACTTAGCACAGATACGCAGTATTTT. Protein sequence: CASSQGLSTDTQYF.

The chain has TRBV5-1 and TRBJ2-5, with D possibly TRBD2 on 6 matching bases. CDR1 SGHRS and CDR2 YFSETQ come from the germline V gene. Trimming took 4 bases from V and 2 from J, leaving 12 bases between them. The CDR3 has 14 residues. CDR3: CASSPGLAQETQYF. As DNA, the CDR3 is TGCGCCAGCAGCCCCGGGCTAGCGCAAGAGACCCAGTACTTC.

CDR3 region: CASSTTGSSGYEQYF. CDR3 nucleotides: TGTGCCAGCAGCACCACAGGGAGCTCGGGGTACGAGCAGTACTTC. V gene TRBV7-2 combines with J gene TRBJ2-7; D is possibly TRBD1 (6 bases). V dropped 5 bases and J dropped 4 bases, with 18 bases sitting between them. CDR1 is SGHTA, CDR2 FQGNSA, per germline. The CDR3 has 15 amino acids.

The chain carries TRBV5-1 and TRBJ2-7; 7 positions agree with TRBD1. The CDR3 extends over 15 amino acids. Germline V gene data show CDR1 as SGHRS and CDR2 as YFSETQ. V lost 3 bases and J lost 0; bases outside the gene matches: 6. Written as DNA, the CDR3 is TGCGCCAGCAGCTGGGGACAGAGGAGCTCCTACGAGCAGTACTTC. This gives the protein CASSWGQRSSYEQYF.

The chain joins TRBV28 to TRBJ2-5; D might be TRBD2 (6 bases). The CDR3 is 12 residues long. V lost 8 bases to trimming and J lost 4 bases, with 11 bases between them. Germline-derived CDR1 and CDR2 are MDHEN and SYDVKM. The CDR3 DNA sequence: TGTGCCAGCGTCGGCGGGACAGAGACCCAGTACTTC. Amino acids: CASVGGTETQYF.

This chain connects TRBV6-8 to TRBJ1-1; TRBD1 might be the D (5 bases). The CDR3 sequence is 14 residues long. Trimming took off 8 bases at V and 1 base at J, with 14 bases between the two ends. In germline, CDR1 is MNHGY, CDR2 SAAAGT. CDR3 in DNA: TGTGCCAGCGCAACCGGGACTGAGAACACTGAAGCTTTCTTT. Its translation is CASATGTENTEAFF.

This clone has a single count. In nucleotides, the CDR3 is TGTGCCTGGAGTAGAGGGAGATGGAGGAACACTGAAGCTTTCTTT. Translated: CAWSRGRWRNTEAFF. The rearrangement uses TRBV30 and TRBJ1-1; no firm D call. This CDR3 contains 15 residues. V lost 2 bases to trimming and J lost 1 base, with 14 bases between them. Germline assignment: CDR1 GTSNPN and CDR2 SVGIG (reference sequence).

This chain uses TRBV7-2 with TRBJ2-7; TRBD2 matches at 9 bases. Germline-derived CDR1 and CDR2 are SGHTA and FQGNSA. V dropped 1 base and J dropped 4; count of bases not matched to a gene: 5. This CDR3 is built from 15 residues. CDR3 sequence: CASSLEAGLAYEQYF. The DNA of the CDR3 is TGTGCCAGCAGCTTAGAGGCGGGACTAGCTTACGAGCAGTACTTC.

This clone is a singleton in its sample. V usage is TRBV24-1 and J usage is TRBJ1-2; 7 bases align to TRBD1. CDR3 length: 14 amino acids. The germline CDR1 and CDR2 sequences are KGHDR and SFDVKD. With V trimmed by 3 bases and J by 9 bases, 9 bases remained unmatched. The chain's CDR3 is CATSDTRQGSSYTF. For the CDR3, the DNA is TGTGCCACCAGTGATACCCGACAGGGAAGCAGCTACACCTTC.

This chain connects TRBV30 to TRBJ1-1, with D unclear. The germline V gene has CDR1 GTSNPN and CDR2 SVGIG (reference sequence). V lost 5 bases, J lost 11 bases, and 12 bases lay in between. CDR3 length: 10 residues. The CDR3 sequence: CAWGPRRAFF. The CDR3 nucleotides are TGTGCCTGGGGTCCTCGGCGGGCTTTCTTT.

The rearrangement uses TRBV9 and TRBJ1-2, with TRBD1 as a possible D gene (6 bases). This CDR3 is 15 amino acids long. Germline V gene lookup returns CDR1 SGDLS and CDR2 YYNGEE. With 6 bases removed from V and 3 bases from J, the gap between germline ends came to 18 bases. The CDR3 sequence: CASKGGDPFDYGYTF. In nucleotides, the CDR3 is TGTGCCAGCAAGGGGGGGGACCCTTTCGACTATGGCTACACCTTC.

V usage is TRBV4-3 and J usage is TRBJ2-2; 7 bases agree with TRBD1. V was clipped by 4 bases and J by 5 bases; unmatched bases: 7. Looked up from germline, CDR1 is LGHNA and CDR2 is YSLEER. This CDR3 is built from 15 residues. CDR3 nucleotide sequence: TGCGCCAGCAGCCCCCGGACAGGTGGGACCGGGGAGCTGTTTTTT. Its translation is CASSPRTGGTGELFF.

The rearrangement uses TRBV7-9 and TRBJ2-5; perhaps TRBD2 as D (6 bases). This CDR3 spans 13 amino acids. V was cut by 5 bases and J by 9 bases, with 16 bases left in between. CDR1 and CDR2 from the germline V gene are SEHNR and FQNEAQ (reference sequence). The CDR3 is CASSSGGTVAQYF. The CDR3, as DNA: TGTGCCAGCAGCAGTGGGGGGACGGTGGCCCAGTACTTC. The full variable domain, its missing parts supplied by reference TRBV7-9 and TRBJ2-5, is DTGVSQNPRHKITKRGQNVTFRCDPISEHNRLYWYRQTLGQGPEFLTYFQNEAQLEKSRLLSDRFSAERPKGSFSTLEIQRTEQGDSAMYLCASSSGGTVAQYFGPGTRLLVL.

This sequence joins TRBV7-2 and TRBJ2-7; a weak D match, TRBD1 (5 bases). Trimming shortened V by 2 bases and J by 2 bases, and 10 bases separated the two germline ends. Germline CDR1 is SGHTA and CDR2 is FQGNSA. The CDR3 loop spans 14 amino acids. CDR3 protein: CASSLRAGTYEQYF. CDR3 DNA sequence: TGTGCCAGCAGCTTAAGGGCAGGGACCTACGAGCAGTACTTC.

The rearrangement uses TRBV28 and TRBJ2-2, with 9 bases matching TRBD2. The CDR3 sequence is 16 residues long. Germline lookup yields CDR1 MDHEN and CDR2 SYDVKM. The V gene end was trimmed by 5 bases and the J gene end by 0 bases; junction bases not matched to a gene: 4. The CDR3 region has the DNA TGTGCCAGCAGTCCCAGACTAGCGGCGAACACCGGGGAGCTGTTTTTT. Protein sequence: CASSPRLAANTGELFF. The variable domain in full, completed from reference TRBV28 and TRBJ2-2, reads DVKVTQSSRYLVKRTGEKVFLECVQDMDHENMFWYRQDPGLGLRLIYFSYDVKMKEKGDIPEGYSVSREKKERFSLILESASTNQTSMYLCASSPRLAANTGELFFGEGSRLTVL.

This chain connects TRBV5-1 to TRBJ2-1; D gene uncertain. CDR1 SGHRS and CDR2 YFSETQ come from the germline V gene. V lost 6 bases to trimming and J lost 3 bases, with 10 bases between them. The CDR3 sequence is 13 residues long. CDR3 sequence reads: CASTLTNYNEQFF. DNA of the CDR3: TGCGCCAGCACCCTTACTAACTACAATGAGCAGTTCTTC.

This sequence joins TRBV11-2 and TRBJ2-7; D gene unclear. The CDR3 covers 13 residues. Trimming cost V 3 bases and J 3 bases, with 9 bases left between them. From germline, CDR1 is SGHAT and CDR2 FQNNGV. For the CDR3, the DNA is TGTGCCAGCAGCTTCTCAGGTTTCTACGAGCAGTACTTC. Amino acid sequence: CASSFSGFYEQYF.

This rearrangement joins TRBV11-2 to TRBJ2-5, with 10 bases aligning to TRBD2. V shed 1 base and J 4 bases; nucleotides not matched to a gene: 9. The CDR3 runs to 17 residues. Germline lookup yields CDR1 SGHAT and CDR2 FQNNGV. The DNA of the CDR3 is TGTGCCAGCAGCTTAGTGGGGCTAGCGGGAGCAGGAGAGACCCAGTACTTC. Translation: CASSLVGLAGAGETQYF.